This T cell receptor (beta chain) originates from a study of T-cell reconstitution after alpha-beta-depleted transplantation in children. V lost 4 bases and J 10 bases, leaving 23 bases between the germline ends. Germline lookup yields CDR1 MNHEY and CDR2 SMNVEV (reference sequence). The CDR3 has 16 residues. Preparation of the TCRbeta library used unique molecular identifiers. TCRdb recomputed calls from the PCR reads with MiXCR, one row per CDR3 protein. The sample yields just under 150,000 distinct CDR3 sequences, roughly 9% seen once. This sequence joins TRBV27 and TRBJ2-1; maybe TRBD2 (6 bases). This TCR was recovered from a female patient aged 2-15 years who had a stem cell transplant for congenital amegakaryocytic thrombocytopenia, so the T cells may come from the graft donor. This sample comprised PBMCs, mostly from graft donor cells, obtained 180 days after TCRalphabeta/CD19-depleted stem cell transplant. CDR3 protein: CASSSYPGLQIGEQFF. The DNA of the CDR3 is TGTGCCAGCAGTTCCTACCCGGGACTCCAAATTGGGGAGCAGTTCTTC.